One TCR beta chain is described in this entry. CDR1 is MNHEY, CDR2 SVGEGT, per germline. V dropped 0 bases and J dropped 10 bases, with 13 bases sitting between them. CDR3 size: 14 residues. This sample stems from a study of blood T cell repertoires in COVID-19. TCRdb's table, derived via immunoSEQ multiplex PCR, lists solely in-frame clones and lacks some. The sample contains over 200,000 clones, 70% to 90% of which appear only once. V usage is TRBV6-2 or TRBV6-3 and J usage is TRBJ2-1; D unclear. Input material: peripheral blood. This sequence originates from a man aged 40-49 years with acute or convalescent COVID-19. CDR3 sequence (DNA): TGTGCCAGCAGTTACTCGAGGAGAGGCTTAGAGCAGTTCTTC. It is translated as CASSYSRRGLEQFF.